This is a list of T cell receptor beta chains from one sample in a study of T cells in Graves' hyperthyroidism and ophthalmopathy. TCRdb re-called the multiplex PCR reads through MiXCR, storing one row per CDR3 protein. This table holds approximately 25,000 distinct CDR3 sequences, around 40% found once. Sequenced sample: blood. These receptors were collected from a woman aged 30 to 39 with Graves' hyperthyroidism. CDR3s include the opening cysteine and the closing phenylalanine or tryptophan. The order of the fields is J gene, clone size, D gene, V gene, CDR3 DNA, CDR3 protein. A D gene is named only where the DNA matches it firmly. Clone size is given for some rows only: seen once, a few or many times, or a class if the clone is expanded.

TRBJ1-5 | NA | TRBD1 | TRBV20-1 | TGCAGTGCTAGGAAGGCAGGGGGCAGTTACGAGCATTTT | CSARKAGGSYEHF
TRBJ2-7 | medium-sized | TRBD2 | TRBV2 | TGTGCCGGGGGGACTAGCGGGATGAACGAGCAGTACTTC | CAGGTSGMNEQYF
TRBJ2-1 | NA | TRBD2 | TRBV6-2/TRBV6-3 | TGTGCCAGCACTCCCGGGACTAGCGGGAGTGAGCAGTTCTTC | CASTPGTSGSEQFF
TRBJ2-5 | many | TRBD2 | TRBV12-3/TRBV12-4 | TGTGCCTGCACACGGACTAGCGGGGATACCGGGGCGCAAGAGACCCAGTACTTC | CACTRTSGDTGAQETQYF
TRBJ2-3 | NA | TRBD1 | TRBV15 | TGTGCCACCAGCAGAACAGGGGCCTCTAGCACAGATACGCAGTATTTT | CATSRTGASSTDTQYF
TRBJ1-2 | many | NA | TRBV30 | TGTGCCTGGAGATGGGTGGGTGGCTACACCTTC | CAWRWVGGYTF
TRBJ2-1 | NA | NA | TRBV9 | TGTGCCAGCAGCTCAAGCGGGCAGGGTGGGGATGAGCAGTTCTTC | CASSSSGQGGDEQFF
TRBJ1-1 | NA | NA | TRBV9 | TGTGCCAGCAGCGTAAGCGGGAGGGCAGGTACTGAAGCTTTCTTT | CASSVSGRAGTEAFF
TRBJ2-1 | NA | NA | TRBV20-1 | TGCAGTGCCAGCGGAGTGAATGAGCAGTTCTTC | CSASGVNEQFF
TRBJ2-1 | NA | NA | TRBV5-5 | TGTGCCAGCAGCTTGGTCCTGAGCTCCTACAATGAGCAGTCCTTC | CASSLVLSSYNEQSF
TRBJ2-1 | NA | TRBD1 | TRBV20-1 | TGCAGTGTCAGAGGGGCAGGGGGTGGCACTGAGCAGTTCTTC | CSVRGAGGGTEQFF
TRBJ2-7 | NA | NA | TRBV7-9 | TGTGCCAGCAGCCGGGACTCCTCAGGGGAGTACTTC | CASSRDSSGEYF
TRBJ2-1 | many | NA | TRBV7-2 | TGTGCCAGCAGCTTGAGTAGGGACCCGTACAATGAGCAGTTCTTC | CASSLSRDPYNEQFF
TRBJ2-5 | many | NA | TRBV20-1 | TGCAGTGCTAGAGAACCACCCCCTTCTTCGCAAGAGACCCAGTACTTC | CSAREPPPSSQETQYF
TRBJ2-7 | many | TRBD2 | TRBV28 | TGTGCCAGCCAATTTAGCGGGGGGTCGAGCGAGCAGTACTTC | CASQFSGGSSEQYF
TRBJ1-1 | NA | TRBD1 | TRBV5-1 | TGCGCCAGCAGCTCCTCTCGGACAGGGAACACTGAAGCTCGCTTT | CASSSSRTGNTEARF
TRBJ1-6 | few | NA | TRBV11-2 | TGTGCCAGCAGCTTGGGGACGGCCGGCTCACCCCTCCACTTT | CASSLGTAGSPLHF
TRBJ2-1 | medium-sized | NA | TRBV10-3 | TGTGCCATCACCGAAGAGCGCTCCTACAATGAGCAGTTCTTC | CAITEERSYNEQFF
TRBJ1-1 | medium-sized | NA | TRBV7-8 | TGTGCCAGCAGCTCCAGACAGCCAACTGAAGCTTTCTTT | CASSSRQPTEAFF
TRBJ2-1 | many | NA | TRBV20-1 | TGCAGTGCTCCCGGACCGGGAAGCTCCTACAATGAGCAGTTCTTC | CSAPGPGSSYNEQFF
TRBJ2-5 | many | NA | TRBV7-8 | TGTGCCAGCAGTCAGGGGAAAGAGACCCAGTACTTC | CASSQGKETQYF
TRBJ2-3 | many | TRBD2 | TRBV6-6 | TGTGCCAGCACCCTACAAGGGACTAGCGGGAGCCGCTCGCAGTATTTT | CASTLQGTSGSRSQYF
TRBJ2-1 | NA | NA | TRBV25-1 | TGTGCCAGTACAGGGCCCTACAATGAGCAGTTCTTC | CASTGPYNEQFF
TRBJ2-7 | NA | NA | TRBV19 | TGTGCCAGTAGTATTGCGGGGTACGAGCAGTACTTC | CASSIAGYEQYF
TRBJ1-5 | many | NA | TRBV28 | TGTGCCAGCAGTTCCCTAGACAGGCGGAATCAGCCCCAGCATTTT | CASSSLDRRNQPQHF
TRBJ2-1 | NA | NA | TRBV7-4 | TGTGCCAGCAGCTACTACAGGGAGCAGTTCTTC | CASSYYREQFF
TRBJ2-5 | many | NA | TRBV2 | TGTGCCAGCACCCGACAGGCCCCGGGGACCCAGTACTTC | CASTRQAPGTQYF
TRBJ2-3 | NA | NA | TRBV7-9 | TGTGCCAGCAGCGTTTTGGGAGATACGCAGTATTTT | CASSVLGDTQYF
TRBJ1-4 | medium-sized | NA | TRBV2 | TGTGCCAGCAGTGTTGGTTCAGGAAATGGGGAAAAACTGTTTTTT | CASSVGSGNGEKLFF
TRBJ2-5 | many | NA | TRBV18 | TGTGCCAGCTCACGGTACGTCGAGGACTCTGAGACCCAGTACTTC | CASSRYVEDSETQYF
TRBJ2-3 | NA | NA | TRBV6-5 | TGTGCCAGCAGTTGGTCGGGGGTTGGAGATACGCAGTATTTT | CASSWSGVGDTQYF
TRBJ2-1 | many | TRBD2 | TRBV20-1 | TGCAGTGCCGGGACTAGCGGGGGCCCTAGGCAGTTCTTC | CSAGTSGGPRQFF
TRBJ2-3 | NA | NA | TRBV20-1 | TGCAGCGTTCCGCGGGTTTCCTACAATGAGCAGTATTTT | CSVPRVSYNEQYF
TRBJ1-1 | once | NA | TRBV30 | TGTGCCTGCAACGGGGGCTGGAAGAACACTGAAGCTTTCTTT | CACNGGWKNTEAFF